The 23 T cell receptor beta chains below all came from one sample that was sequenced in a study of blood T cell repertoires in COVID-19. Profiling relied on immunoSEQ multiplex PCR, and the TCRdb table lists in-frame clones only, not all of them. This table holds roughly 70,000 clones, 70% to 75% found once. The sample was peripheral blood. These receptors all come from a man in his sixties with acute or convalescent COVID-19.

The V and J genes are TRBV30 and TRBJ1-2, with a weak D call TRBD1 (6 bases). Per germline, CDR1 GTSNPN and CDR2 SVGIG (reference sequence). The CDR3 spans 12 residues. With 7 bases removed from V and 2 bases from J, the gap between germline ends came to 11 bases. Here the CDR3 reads CASEQGNYGYTF. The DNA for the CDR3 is TGTGCCTCCGAACAGGGAAACTATGGCTACACCTTC.

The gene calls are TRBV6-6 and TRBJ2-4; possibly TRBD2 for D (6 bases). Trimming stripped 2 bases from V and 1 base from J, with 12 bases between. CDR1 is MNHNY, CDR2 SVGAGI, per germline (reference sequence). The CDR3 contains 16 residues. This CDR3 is CASSYGGGLAKNIQYF. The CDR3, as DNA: TGTGCCAGCAGTTACGGGGGAGGATTGGCCAAAAACATTCAGTACTTC.

In DNA form, the CDR3 reads TGCGCCAGCAGCTTGGGCCCCGGGTTCAGGGGCTCCCAAGAGACCCAGTACTTC. Translated, it gives CASSLGPGFRGSQETQYF. V is TRBV5-1 and J is TRBJ2-5; D is perhaps TRBD1 (6 bases). V lost 0 bases and J lost 1, with 19 bases in between. Per the germline V gene, CDR1 is SGHRS and CDR2 is YFSETQ. The CDR3 spans 18 residues.

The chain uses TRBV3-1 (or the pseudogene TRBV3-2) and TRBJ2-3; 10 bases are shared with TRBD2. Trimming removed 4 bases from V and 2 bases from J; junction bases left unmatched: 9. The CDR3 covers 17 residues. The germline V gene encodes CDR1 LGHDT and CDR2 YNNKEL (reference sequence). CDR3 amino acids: CASSRAGTSEYTDTQYF. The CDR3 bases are TGTGCCAGCAGCCGAGCCGGGACTAGCGAATACACAGATACGCAGTATTTT.

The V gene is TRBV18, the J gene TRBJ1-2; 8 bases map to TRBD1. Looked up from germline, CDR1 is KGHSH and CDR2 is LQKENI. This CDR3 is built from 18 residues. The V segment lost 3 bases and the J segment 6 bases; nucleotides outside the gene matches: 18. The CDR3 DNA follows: TGTGCCAGCTCACCGCCCCCGGGACAGGCCGACCGGACCCATGGCTACACCTTC. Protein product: CASSPPPGQADRTHGYTF.

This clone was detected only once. The CDR3 protein is CASSRKGAGNTIYF. The DNA for the CDR3 is TGTGCCAGCAGCCGCAAGGGGGCTGGAAACACCATATATTTT. V gene TRBV2 combines with J gene TRBJ1-3; the D gene is possibly TRBD1 (6 bases). Germline loops: CDR1 SNHLY, CDR2 FYNNEI. V was cut by 6 bases and J by 2 bases, with 11 bases left in between. CDR3 length equals 14 residues.

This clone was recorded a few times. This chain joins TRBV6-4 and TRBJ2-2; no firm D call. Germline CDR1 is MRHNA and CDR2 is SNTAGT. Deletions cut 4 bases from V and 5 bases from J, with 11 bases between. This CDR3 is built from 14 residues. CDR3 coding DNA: TGTGCCAGCAGTGTATTGCGAAATACCGGGGAGCTGTTTTTT. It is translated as CASSVLRNTGELFF.

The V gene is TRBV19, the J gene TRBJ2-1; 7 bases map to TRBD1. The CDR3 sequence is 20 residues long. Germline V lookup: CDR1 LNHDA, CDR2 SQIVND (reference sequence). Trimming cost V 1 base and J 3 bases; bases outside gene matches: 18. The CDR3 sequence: CASSIGGTDSSRRHYNEQFF. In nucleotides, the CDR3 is TGTGCCAGTAGTATAGGGGGGACAGATTCCAGTAGACGACACTACAATGAGCAGTTCTTC.

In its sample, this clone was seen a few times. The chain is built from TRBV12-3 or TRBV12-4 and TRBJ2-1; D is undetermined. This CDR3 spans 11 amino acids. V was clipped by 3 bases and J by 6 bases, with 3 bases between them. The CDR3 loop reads CASSFFNEQFF. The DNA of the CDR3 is TGTGCCAGCAGTTTCTTCAATGAGCAGTTCTTC.

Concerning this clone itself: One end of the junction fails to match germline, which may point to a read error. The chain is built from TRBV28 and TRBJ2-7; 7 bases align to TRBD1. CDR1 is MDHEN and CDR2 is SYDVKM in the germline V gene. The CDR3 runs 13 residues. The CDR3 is CASSSSNTGEVSF. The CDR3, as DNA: TGTGCCAGCAGCTCCAGTAATACAGGGGAAGTAAGCTTC.

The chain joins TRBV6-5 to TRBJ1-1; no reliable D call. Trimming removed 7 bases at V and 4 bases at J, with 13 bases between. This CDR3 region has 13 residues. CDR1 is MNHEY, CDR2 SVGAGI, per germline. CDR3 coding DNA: TGTGCCAGCACAAGAGATTTATTCACTGAAGCTTTCTTT. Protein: CASTRDLFTEAFF.

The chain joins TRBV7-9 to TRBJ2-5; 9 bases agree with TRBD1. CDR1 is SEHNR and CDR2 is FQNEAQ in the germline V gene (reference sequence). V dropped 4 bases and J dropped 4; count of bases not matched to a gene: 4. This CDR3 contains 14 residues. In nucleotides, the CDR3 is TGTGCCAGCAGCTCCGGACAGGGGACAGAGACCCAGTACTTC. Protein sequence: CASSSGQGTETQYF.

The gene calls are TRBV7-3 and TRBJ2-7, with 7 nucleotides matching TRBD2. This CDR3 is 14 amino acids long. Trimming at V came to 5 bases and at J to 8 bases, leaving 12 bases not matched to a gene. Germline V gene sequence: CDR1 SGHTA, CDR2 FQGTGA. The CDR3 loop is CASSPRGGGNKQYF. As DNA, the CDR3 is TGTGCCAGCAGCCCCCGTGGCGGGGGTAATAAGCAGTACTTC.

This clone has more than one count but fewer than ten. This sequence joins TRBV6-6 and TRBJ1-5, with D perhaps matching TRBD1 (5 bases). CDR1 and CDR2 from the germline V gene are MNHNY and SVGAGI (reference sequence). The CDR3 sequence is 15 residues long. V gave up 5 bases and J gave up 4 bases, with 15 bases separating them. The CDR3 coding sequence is TGTGCCAGCAGTCTCCAGGGCCCAACGAATCAGCCCCAGCATTTT. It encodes CASSLQGPTNQPQHF.

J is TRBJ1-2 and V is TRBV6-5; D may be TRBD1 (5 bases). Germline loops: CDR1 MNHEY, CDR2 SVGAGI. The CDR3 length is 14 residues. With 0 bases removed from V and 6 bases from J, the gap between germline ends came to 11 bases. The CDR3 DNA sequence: TGTGCCAGCAGTTACTCGGGCAAGGGGAATGGCTACACCTTC. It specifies CASSYSGKGNGYTF.

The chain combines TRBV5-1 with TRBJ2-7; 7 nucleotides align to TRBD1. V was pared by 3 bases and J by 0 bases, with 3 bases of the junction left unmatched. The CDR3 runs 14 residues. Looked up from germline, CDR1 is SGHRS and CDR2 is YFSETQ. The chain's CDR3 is CASSSQGISYEQYF. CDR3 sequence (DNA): TGCGCCAGCAGCTCACAGGGGATCTCCTACGAGCAGTACTTC.

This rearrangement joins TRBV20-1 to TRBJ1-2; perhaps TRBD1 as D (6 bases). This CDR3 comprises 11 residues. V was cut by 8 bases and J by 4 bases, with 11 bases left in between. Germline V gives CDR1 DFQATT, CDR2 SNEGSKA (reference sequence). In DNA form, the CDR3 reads TGCAGTCTCCGGACAGCCTATGGCTACACCTTC. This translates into CSLRTAYGYTF.

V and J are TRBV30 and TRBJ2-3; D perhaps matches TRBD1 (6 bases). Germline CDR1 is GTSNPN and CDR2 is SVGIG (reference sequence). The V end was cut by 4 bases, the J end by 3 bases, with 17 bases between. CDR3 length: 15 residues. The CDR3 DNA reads TGTGCCTGGAAAGCATTAGGACAGACGACAGATACGCAGTATTTT. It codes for CAWKALGQTTDTQYF.

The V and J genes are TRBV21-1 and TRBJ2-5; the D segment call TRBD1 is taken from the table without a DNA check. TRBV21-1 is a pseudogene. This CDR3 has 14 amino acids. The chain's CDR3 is CASSTPTGEETQYF. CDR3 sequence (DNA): TGTGCCAGCAGCACCCCGACAGGGGAAGAGACCCAGTACTTC.

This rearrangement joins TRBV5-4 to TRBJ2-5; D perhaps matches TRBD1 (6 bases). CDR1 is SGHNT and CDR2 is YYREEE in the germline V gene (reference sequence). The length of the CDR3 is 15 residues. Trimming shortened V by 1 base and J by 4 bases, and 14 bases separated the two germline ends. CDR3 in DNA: TGTGCCAGCAGCTTGTCTGGGGGCGGCGGAGAGACCCAGTACTTC. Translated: CASSLSGGGGETQYF.

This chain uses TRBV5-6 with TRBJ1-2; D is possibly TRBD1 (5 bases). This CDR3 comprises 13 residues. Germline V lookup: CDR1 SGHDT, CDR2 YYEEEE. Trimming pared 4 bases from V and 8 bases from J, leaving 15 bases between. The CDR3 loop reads CASSRGREGGYTF. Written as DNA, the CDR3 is TGTGCCAGCAGCCGGGGCAGGGAGGGCGGCTACACCTTC.

CDR3 nucleotides: TGCGCCAGCAGCTTCACCAGCGGGGATGAGCAGTTCTTC. Translation: CASSFTSGDEQFF. The chain carries TRBV5-1 and TRBJ2-1; 7 positions match TRBD2. The V and J ends lost 2 bases and 8 bases, in that order; junction bases with no gene match: 4. The germline V gene has CDR1 SGHRS and CDR2 YFSETQ. This CDR3 contains 13 residues.

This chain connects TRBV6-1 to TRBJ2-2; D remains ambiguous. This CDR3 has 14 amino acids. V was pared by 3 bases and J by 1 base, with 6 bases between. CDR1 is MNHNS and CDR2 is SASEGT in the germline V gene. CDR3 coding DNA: TGTGCCAGCAGTGATTACGGGAACACCGGGGAGCTGTTTTTT. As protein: CASSDYGNTGELFF.